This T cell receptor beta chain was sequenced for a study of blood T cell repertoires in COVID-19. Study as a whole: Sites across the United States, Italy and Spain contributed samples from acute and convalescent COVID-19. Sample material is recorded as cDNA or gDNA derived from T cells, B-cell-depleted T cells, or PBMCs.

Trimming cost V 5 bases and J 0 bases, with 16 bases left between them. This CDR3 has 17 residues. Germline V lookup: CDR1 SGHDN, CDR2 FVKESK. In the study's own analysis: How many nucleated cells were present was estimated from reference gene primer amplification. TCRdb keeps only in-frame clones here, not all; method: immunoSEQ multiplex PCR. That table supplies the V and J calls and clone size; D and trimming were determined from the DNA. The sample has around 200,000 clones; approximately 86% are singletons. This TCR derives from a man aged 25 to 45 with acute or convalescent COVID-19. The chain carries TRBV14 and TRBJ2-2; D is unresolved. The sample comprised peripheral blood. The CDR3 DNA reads TGTGCCAGCAGCGCATACAACACCTTCGCGAACACCGGGGAGCTGTTTTTT. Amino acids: CASSAYNTFANTGELFF. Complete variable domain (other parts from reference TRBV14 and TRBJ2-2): EAGVTQFPSHSVIEKGQTVTLRCDPISGHDNLYWYRRVMGKEIKFLLHFVKESKQDESGMPNNRFLAERTGGTYSTLKVQPAELEDSGVYFCASSAYNTFANTGELFFGEGSRLTVL.